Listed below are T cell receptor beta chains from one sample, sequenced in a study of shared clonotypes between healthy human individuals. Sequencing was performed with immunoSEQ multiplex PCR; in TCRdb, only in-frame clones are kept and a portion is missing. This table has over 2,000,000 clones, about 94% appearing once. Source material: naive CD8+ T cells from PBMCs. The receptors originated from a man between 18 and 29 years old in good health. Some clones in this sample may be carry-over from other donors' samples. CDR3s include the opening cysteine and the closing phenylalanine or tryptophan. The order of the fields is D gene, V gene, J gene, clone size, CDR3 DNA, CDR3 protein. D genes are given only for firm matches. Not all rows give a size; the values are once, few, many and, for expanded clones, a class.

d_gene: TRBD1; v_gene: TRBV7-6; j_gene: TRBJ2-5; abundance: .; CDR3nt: TGTGCCAGCAGCATCGGGACAGGGTATGAGACCCAGTACTTC; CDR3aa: CASSIGTGYETQYF
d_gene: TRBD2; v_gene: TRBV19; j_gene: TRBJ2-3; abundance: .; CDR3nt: TGTGCCAGTAGCCCCCGCGGGGGTTCGCCCACAGATACGCAGTATTTT; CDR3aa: CASSPRGGSPTDTQYF
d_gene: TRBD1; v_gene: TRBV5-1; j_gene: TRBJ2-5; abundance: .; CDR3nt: TGCGCCAGCAGCGCAGGGACAGGGTTGTTGTTGGTGGAGACCCAGTACTTC; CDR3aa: CASSAGTGLLLVETQYF
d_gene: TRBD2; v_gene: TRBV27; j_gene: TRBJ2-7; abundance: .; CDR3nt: TGTGCCAGCAGTTTAAGCGGGAGGGCCGCCTACGAGCAGTACTTC; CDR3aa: CASSLSGRAAYEQYF
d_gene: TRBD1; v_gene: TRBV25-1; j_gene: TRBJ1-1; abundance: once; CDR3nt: TGTGCCAGCACCGAGACCAGGGGGGCTTCCACTGAAGCTTTCTTT; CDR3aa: CASTETRGASTEAFF
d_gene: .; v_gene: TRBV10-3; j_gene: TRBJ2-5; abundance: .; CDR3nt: TGTGCCATCAGTGAGTCCCTAGACCAAGAGACCCAGTACTTC; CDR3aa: CAISESLDQETQYF
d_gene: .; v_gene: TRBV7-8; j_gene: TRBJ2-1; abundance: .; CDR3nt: TGTGCCAGCAGCCCAGACGGTATCGTCAATGAGCAGTTCTTC; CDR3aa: CASSPDGIVNEQFF
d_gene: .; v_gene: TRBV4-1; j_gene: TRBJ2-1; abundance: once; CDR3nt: TGCGCCAGCAGCCAAGCGCTAGACTATTCCTACAATGAGCAGTTCTTC; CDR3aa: CASSQALDYSYNEQFF
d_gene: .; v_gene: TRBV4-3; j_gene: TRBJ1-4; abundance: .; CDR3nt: TGCGCCAGCAGCCAAGCCCAGGGCCCGATCAGTGAAAAACTGTTTTTT; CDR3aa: CASSQAQGPISEKLFF
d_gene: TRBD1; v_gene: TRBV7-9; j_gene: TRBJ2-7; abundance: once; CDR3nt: TGTGCCAGCAGCTTAGGGGACAGTCCCGAGCAGTACTTC; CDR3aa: CASSLGDSPEQYF
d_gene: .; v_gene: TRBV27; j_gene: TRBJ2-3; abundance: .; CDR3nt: TGTGCCAGCAGTTTAAGTCTCGGCGGAGATACGCAGTATTTT; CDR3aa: CASSLSLGGDTQYF
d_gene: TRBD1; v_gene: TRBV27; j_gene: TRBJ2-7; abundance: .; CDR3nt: TGTGCCAGCAGTTTTATAACCGGGACAGGGTTCTACGAGCAGTACTTC; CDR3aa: CASSFITGTGFYEQYF
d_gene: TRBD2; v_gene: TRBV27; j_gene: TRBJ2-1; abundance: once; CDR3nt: TGTGCCAGCAGTCCCATACCTTCTGGCGGGAGTTTCGATGAGCAGTTCTTC; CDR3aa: CASSPIPSGGSFDEQFF
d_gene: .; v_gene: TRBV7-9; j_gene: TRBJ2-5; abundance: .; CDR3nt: TGTGCCAGCAGCCTCACCATTTCCGAGACCCAGTACTTC; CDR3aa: CASSLTISETQYF
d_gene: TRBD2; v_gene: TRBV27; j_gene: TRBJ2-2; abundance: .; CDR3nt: TGTGCCAGCAGTTTATCGAGCGGGACCCTGGCCGGGGAGCTGTTTTTT; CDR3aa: CASSLSSGTLAGELFF
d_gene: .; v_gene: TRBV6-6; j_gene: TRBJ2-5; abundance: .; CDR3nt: TGTGCCAGCAGTTACCAGATTGCCCTAGAGACCCAGTACTTC; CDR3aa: CASSYQIALETQYF
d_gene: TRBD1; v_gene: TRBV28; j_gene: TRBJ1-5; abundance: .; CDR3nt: TGTGCCAGCAGTTTAATCAGGGGGGATCAGCCCCAGCATTTT; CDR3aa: CASSLIRGDQPQHF
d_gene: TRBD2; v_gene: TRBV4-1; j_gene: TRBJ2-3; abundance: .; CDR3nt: TGCGCCAGCAGCCAGCGGAGACGGGAGGGCACAGATACGCAGTATTTT; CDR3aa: CASSQRRREGTDTQYF
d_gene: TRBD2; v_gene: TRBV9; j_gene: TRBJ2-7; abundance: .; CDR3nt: TGTGCCAGCAGCGGAGGGGAGGGGCTAAACTACTACGAGCAGTACTTC; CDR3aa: CASSGGEGLNYYEQYF
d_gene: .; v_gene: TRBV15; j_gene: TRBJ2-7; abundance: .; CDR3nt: TGTGCCACCAGCAGAGAACGTACGTCCGCCTACGAGCAGTACTTC; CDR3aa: CATSRERTSAYEQYF
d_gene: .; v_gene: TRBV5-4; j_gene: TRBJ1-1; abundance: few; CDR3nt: TGTGCCAGCAGCCCCAGACTGAACACTGAAGCTTTCTTT; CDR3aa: CASSPRLNTEAFF
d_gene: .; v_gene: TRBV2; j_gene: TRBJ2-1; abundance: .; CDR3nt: TGTGCCAGCATTCATAAGGGGAATGAGCAGTTCTTC; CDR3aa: CASIHKGNEQFF
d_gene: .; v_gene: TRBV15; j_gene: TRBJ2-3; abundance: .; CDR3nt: TGTGCCACCAGCAGAGAGGGCAGGGGAGCAGATACGCAGTATTTT; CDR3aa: CATSREGRGADTQYF
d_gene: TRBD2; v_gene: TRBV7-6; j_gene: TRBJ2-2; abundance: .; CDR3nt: TGTGCCAGCAGCGTCGGGACTAGCGGGAGTCGAACCGGGGAGCTGTTTTTT; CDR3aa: CASSVGTSGSRTGELFF
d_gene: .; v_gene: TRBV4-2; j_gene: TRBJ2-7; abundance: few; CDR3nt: TGTGCCAGCAGCCACAGGACAACCGAGCAGTACTTC; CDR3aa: CASSHRTTEQYF
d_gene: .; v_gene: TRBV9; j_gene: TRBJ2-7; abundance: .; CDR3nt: TGTGCCAGCAGCGCGTGGGACGGATACGAGCAGTACTTC; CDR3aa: CASSAWDGYEQYF
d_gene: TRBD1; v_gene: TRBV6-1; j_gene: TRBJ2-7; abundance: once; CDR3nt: TGTGCCAGCAGTGGACAGGGGGCTCTCTACGAGCAGTACTTC; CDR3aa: CASSGQGALYEQYF
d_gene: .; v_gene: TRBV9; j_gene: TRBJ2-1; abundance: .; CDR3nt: TGTGCCAGCAGCGTAGTCCCGGGCCCCTACAATGAGCAGTTCTTC; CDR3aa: CASSVVPGPYNEQFF
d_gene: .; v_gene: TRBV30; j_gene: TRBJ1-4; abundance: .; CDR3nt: TGTGCCTGGAGTCACCGGTTTGGTCAGGAAGAAAAACTGTTTTTT; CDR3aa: CAWSHRFGQEEKLFF
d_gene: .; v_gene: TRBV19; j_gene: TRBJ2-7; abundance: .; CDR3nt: TGTGCCAGTAGTATAGGCTTTCCGGACGAGCAGTACTTC; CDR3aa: CASSIGFPDEQYF
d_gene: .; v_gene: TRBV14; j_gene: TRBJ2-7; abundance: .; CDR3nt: TGTGCCAGCAGCCCAGTTTTAGGCGAGCAGTACTTC; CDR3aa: CASSPVLGEQYF
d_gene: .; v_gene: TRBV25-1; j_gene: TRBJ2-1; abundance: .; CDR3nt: TGTGCCAGCAGTGAAGGGATTCCCAGTGAGCAGTTCTTC; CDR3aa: CASSEGIPSEQFF
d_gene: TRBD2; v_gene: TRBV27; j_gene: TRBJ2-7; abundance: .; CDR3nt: TGTGACTCGCGGGGGACTCCCTCAGGGGAGCAGTACTTC; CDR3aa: CDSRGTPSGEQYF
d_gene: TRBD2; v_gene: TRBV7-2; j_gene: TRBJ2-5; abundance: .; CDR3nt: TGTGCCAGCAGCCCACGGGACTACCAGTACTTC; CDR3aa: CASSPRDYQYF
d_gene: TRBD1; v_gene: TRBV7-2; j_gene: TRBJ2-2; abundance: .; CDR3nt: TGTGCCAGCAGCCTCCGACAGGGTCCCAGCGGGGAGCTGTTTTTT; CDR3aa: CASSLRQGPSGELFF
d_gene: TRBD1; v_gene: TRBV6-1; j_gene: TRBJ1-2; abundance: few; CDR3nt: TGTGCCAGCAGTGTTAGGGGGCAGGGCTACACCTTC; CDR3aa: CASSVRGQGYTF
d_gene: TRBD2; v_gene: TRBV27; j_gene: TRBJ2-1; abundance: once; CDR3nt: TGTGCCAGCAGTTTATATCCAGCGGGAAACTACAATGAGCAGTTCTTC; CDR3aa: CASSLYPAGNYNEQFF
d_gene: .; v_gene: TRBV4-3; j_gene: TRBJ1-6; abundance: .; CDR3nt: TGCGCCAGCAGCCAAGGGAGCGGACAATGGAATTCACCCCTCCACTTT; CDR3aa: CASSQGSGQWNSPLHF
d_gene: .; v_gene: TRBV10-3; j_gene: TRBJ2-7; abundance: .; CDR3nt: TGTGCCATCTCTGAAGGGGCCACCTACGAGCAGTACTTC; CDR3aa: CAISEGATYEQYF
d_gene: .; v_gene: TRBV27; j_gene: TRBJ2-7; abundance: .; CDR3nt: TGTGCCAGCAGTTTTCGGAACAGCCTATCCTACGAGCAGTACTTC; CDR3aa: CASSFRNSLSYEQYF
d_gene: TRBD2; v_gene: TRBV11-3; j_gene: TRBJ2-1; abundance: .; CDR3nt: TGTGCCAGCAGCTTGCTAGCGGAGCGTGACAATGAGCAGTTCTTC; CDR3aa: CASSLLAERDNEQFF
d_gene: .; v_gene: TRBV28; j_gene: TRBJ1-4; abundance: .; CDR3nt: TGTGCCAGCAGTTTAGTCACGGAGGAAAAACTGTTTTTT; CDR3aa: CASSLVTEEKLFF
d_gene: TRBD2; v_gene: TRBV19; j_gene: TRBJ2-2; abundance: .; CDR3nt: TGTGCCAGTAGTATGGTTGCTCCGGGACTAGCGACCGGGGAGCTGTTTTTT; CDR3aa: CASSMVAPGLATGELFF
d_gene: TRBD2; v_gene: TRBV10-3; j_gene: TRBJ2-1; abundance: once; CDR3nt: TGTGCCATCAGTGAGTCGGCGGGAGGGCAGTATGAGCAGTTCTTC; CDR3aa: CAISESAGGQYEQFF
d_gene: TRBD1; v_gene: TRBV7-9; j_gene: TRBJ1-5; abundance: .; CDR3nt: TGTGCCAGCAGCTTAGCCAGGGGGGAGGGCAATCAGCCCCAGCATTTT; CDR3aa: CASSLARGEGNQPQHF
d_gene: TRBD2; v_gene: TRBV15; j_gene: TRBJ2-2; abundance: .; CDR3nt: TGTGCCACCAGCAGAGGGCGGGAGCGAACCGGGGAGCTGTTTTTT; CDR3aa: CATSRGRERTGELFF
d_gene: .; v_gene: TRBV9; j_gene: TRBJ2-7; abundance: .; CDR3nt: TGTGCCAGCAGCGGCCGGGACCAGGGGATCGACGAGCAGTACTTC; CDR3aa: CASSGRDQGIDEQYF
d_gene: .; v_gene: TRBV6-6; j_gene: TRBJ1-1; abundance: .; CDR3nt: TGTGCCAGCACCCCGAGAAGTAACACTGAAGCTTTCTTT; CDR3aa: CASTPRSNTEAFF
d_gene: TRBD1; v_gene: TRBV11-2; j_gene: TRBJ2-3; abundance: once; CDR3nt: TGTGCCAGCAGCGGCCGACAGGGGAGCACAGATACGCAGTATTTT; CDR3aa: CASSGRQGSTDTQYF
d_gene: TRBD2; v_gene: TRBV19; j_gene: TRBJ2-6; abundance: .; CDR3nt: TGTGCCAGTAGTGGGTGGCGGGAGGAGGGCTCGGGGGCCAACGTCCTGACTTTC; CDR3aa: CASSGWREEGSGANVLTF
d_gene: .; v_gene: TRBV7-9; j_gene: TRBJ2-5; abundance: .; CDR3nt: TGTGCCAGCAGCTTAGAGGCCCCTGGCGGGTACTTC; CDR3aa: CASSLEAPGGYF
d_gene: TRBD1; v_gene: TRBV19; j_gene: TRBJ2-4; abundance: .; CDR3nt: TGTGCCAGTAGTACAACAGGGGGCAGGGACATTCAGTACTTC; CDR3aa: CASSTTGGRDIQYF